This entry describes one T cell receptor (beta chain). Germline V gives CDR1 LGHDT, CDR2 YNNKEL (reference sequence). CDR3 length equals 14 residues. Trimming shortened V by 1 base and J by 4 bases, and 7 bases separated the two germline ends. Profiled with immunoSEQ multiplex PCR; TCRdb holds only in-frame clones, not every one. This table has about 92,000 clones, roughly four fifths appearing once. The sample comes from a study of control samples from healthy donors and cancer patients. The origin of this receptor is a woman aged 60-75 years in good health. The gene calls are TRBV3-1 (or the pseudogene TRBV3-2) and TRBJ2-2; D not resolved. Material for sequencing was blood. The CDR3 sequence is CASSQASTTGELFF. CDR3 in DNA: TGTGCCAGCAGCCAAGCGAGTACCACCGGGGAGCTGTTTTTT.